Below are 28 T cell receptor beta chains sequenced from a single sample in a study of CD8+ T cells in alopecia areata. The treatment was: oral pan-JAK inhibitor, 5-10 mg twice daily. RNA, once extracted, was reverse transcribed into cDNA for use as the sequencing template. Measured with immunoSEQ multiplex PCR; TCRdb has only the in-frame clones, and not every one. The sample carries about 210,000 clones, more than 45% recorded once. This specimen consisted of CD4+ T cells sorted from blood, obtained at week 4, from a patient treated with tofacitinib. These receptors all stem from a human donor with alopecia areata.

The chain combines TRBV5-6 with TRBJ2-7; either TRBD1 or TRBD2 may supply D (5 bases each). Trimming left V 0 bases short and J 0 bases short, with 10 bases between. This CDR3 contains 15 residues. Germline V CDR1 and CDR2: SGHDT, YYEEEE. CDR3 sequence: CASSLVGDRSYEQYF. As DNA, the CDR3 is TGTGCCAGCAGCTTGGTTGGGGACCGCTCCTACGAGCAGTACTTC.

For the CDR3, the DNA is TGTGCCAGCAGTTCGGATGACAGGGTTGAAGCTTTCTTT. Amino acid sequence: CASSSDDRVEAFF. The rearrangement links TRBV27 to TRBJ1-1; 7 bases are a match to TRBD1. CDR3 length: 13 amino acids. V shed 4 bases, J shed 7 bases, and the junction held 6 bases outside the gene matches. Germline assignment: CDR1 MNHEY and CDR2 SMNVEV (reference sequence).

J is TRBJ2-1 and V is TRBV5-1; 14 nucleotides line up with TRBD2. This CDR3 has 19 amino acids. The J segment lost 0 bases and the V segment lost 5 bases, leaving 10 bases of the junction unmatched. Looked up from germline, CDR1 is SGHRS and CDR2 is YFSETQ. The CDR3 region has the DNA TGCGCCAGCAGACAAGCCGGGACTAGCGGGGGTAGCTCCTACAATGAGCAGTTCTTC. Translation gives CASRQAGTSGGSSYNEQFF. The complete variable domain, with remaining parts taken from reference TRBV5-1 and TRBJ2-1, reads KAGVTQTPRYLIKTRGQQVTLSCSPISGHRSVSWYQQTPGQGLQFLFEYFSETQRNKGNFPGRFSGRQFSNSRSEMNVSTLELGDSALYLCASRQAGTSGGSSYNEQFFGPGTRLTVL.

This clone appeared once. The genes are TRBV9 and TRBJ2-2; D unclear. Looked up from germline, CDR1 is SGDLS and CDR2 is YYNGEE. Trimming removed 0 bases at V and 2 bases at J, with 8 bases between. The CDR3 contains 15 residues. CDR3 sequence reads: CASSVGLHNTGELFF. CDR3 coding DNA: TGTGCCAGCAGCGTAGGCTTACATAACACCGGGGAGCTGTTTTTT.

This chain joins TRBV2 and TRBJ1-3; D is unresolved. Trimming removed 2 bases from V and 5 bases from J, with 10 bases in between. CDR1 is SNHLY and CDR2 is FYNNEI in the germline V gene. This CDR3 spans 14 amino acids. CDR3: CASSERTARNTIYF. CDR3 DNA sequence: TGTGCCAGCAGTGAAAGGACCGCAAGAAACACCATATATTTT.

V and J are TRBV9 and TRBJ2-1; a weak D match, TRBD2 (7 bases). V was cut by 0 bases and J by 2 bases, with 18 bases left in between. Germline lookup yields CDR1 SGDLS and CDR2 YYNGEE. The CDR3 covers 18 residues. CDR3 in amino acids: CASSVAPGGRGTYNEQFF. The DNA for the CDR3 is TGTGCCAGCAGCGTAGCTCCGGGGGGCAGGGGAACCTACAATGAGCAGTTCTTC.

This clone turned up a few times. V is TRBV27 and J is TRBJ1-2; D unclear. V was shortened by 2 bases and J by 5 bases, with 9 bases between the two germline ends. The germline V gene has CDR1 MNHEY and CDR2 SMNVEV (reference sequence). The CDR3 is made up of 13 amino acids. In DNA, the CDR3 is TGTGCCAGCAGTTTAAAGAGTGGGTATGGCTACACCTTC. Amino acids: CASSLKSGYGYTF.

The rearrangement links TRBV5-1 to TRBJ2-7; D is possibly TRBD1 (6 bases). V gave up 1 base and J gave up 5 bases, with 7 bases separating them. The CDR3 contains 12 residues. From germline, CDR1 is SGHRS and CDR2 YFSETQ. CDR3 DNA sequence: TGCGCCAGCAGCTTGACAGGGAACGAGCAGTACTTC. Translation: CASSLTGNEQYF.

V gene TRBV6-1 combines with J gene TRBJ2-7, with 7 bases lining up with TRBD1. The germline CDR1 and CDR2 sequences are MNHNS and SASEGT. J lost 4 bases, V lost 4 bases, and 7 bases had no gene match. The CDR3 totals 14 residues. The CDR3, as DNA: TGTGCCAGCAGTGGTCGACAGGGAAGGTACGAGCAGTACTTC. It encodes CASSGRQGRYEQYF.

This clone was seen a handful of times. This chain uses TRBV6-6 with TRBJ2-3; D call uncertain. Per the germline V gene, CDR1 is MNHNY and CDR2 is SVGAGI (reference sequence). V lost 2 bases and J lost 10, with 10 bases in between. CDR3 length: 12 amino acids. CDR3 loop: CASSYRAVAQYF. Here the CDR3 DNA reads TGTGCCAGCAGTTACAGGGCAGTTGCGCAGTATTTT.

This clone was counted ten times or more. The J gene is TRBJ2-4, the V gene TRBV11-2; the match to TRBD2 covers 8 bases. The germline gives CDR1 SGHAT, CDR2 FQNNGV. The V gene end was trimmed by 5 bases and the J gene end by 7 bases; junction bases not matched to a gene: 4. This CDR3 region has 13 residues. CDR3 residues: CASSTGGRNIQYF. The CDR3, as DNA: TGTGCCAGCAGCACGGGGGGGCGTAACATTCAGTACTTC.

The V call is TRBV29-1, the J call TRBJ2-1, with 9 bases fitting TRBD1. V was clipped by 2 bases and J by 5 bases; unmatched bases: 7. Germline CDR1 reads SQVTM; CDR2 reads ANQGSEA. This CDR3 has 15 amino acids. The CDR3 DNA sequence: TGCAGCGTTGAAAGGGGGACAGGGCGTAACAATGAGCAGTTCTTC. Its translation: CSVERGTGRNNEQFF.

The chain uses TRBV6-1 and TRBJ2-5; D is perhaps TRBD1 (5 bases). Trimming shortened V by 4 bases and J by 3 bases, and 9 bases separated the two germline ends. The CDR3 is 13 amino acids. The germline V gene encodes CDR1 MNHNS and CDR2 SASEGT. The CDR3 region has the DNA TGTGCCAGCAGTGGGGGCCCCGAAGAGACCCAGTACTTC. Translating it yields CASSGGPEETQYF.

This clone was counted between two and nine times. The gene calls are TRBV11-2 and TRBJ2-1; possibly TRBD2 for D (7 bases). The germline V and J ends were trimmed by 5 bases and 3 bases, with 14 bases remaining between them. The CDR3 spans 15 residues. Germline V gene lookup returns CDR1 SGHAT and CDR2 FQNNGV. In DNA form, the CDR3 reads TGTGCCAGCAGCCAGGGCGGGGGCCACTACAATGAGCAGTTCTTC. Its protein is CASSQGGGHYNEQFF. Together with reference TRBV11-2 and TRBJ2-1, the CDR3 gives the full variable domain: EAGVAQSPRYKIIEKRQSVAFWCNPISGHATLYWYQQILGQGPKLLIQFQNNGVVDDSQLPKDRFSAERLKGVDSTLKIQPAKLEDSAVYLCASSQGGGHYNEQFFGPGTRLTVL.

This clone is a singleton in its sample. The chain combines TRBV30 with TRBJ2-3, with D tentatively TRBD1 or TRBD2 (5 bases each). This CDR3 contains 13 residues. V shed 8 bases and J shed 1 base, with 13 bases lying between them. Germline V gene lookup returns CDR1 GTSNPN and CDR2 SVGIG (reference sequence). CDR3 in amino acids: CALRGRGTDTQYF. In DNA form, the CDR3 reads TGTGCCCTTCGGGGACGGGGCACAGATACGCAGTATTTT.

The chain carries TRBV7-6 and TRBJ1-3; no clear D. V dropped 0 bases and J dropped 0 bases, with 9 bases sitting between them. Germline V gene lookup returns CDR1 SGHVS and CDR2 FNYEAQ. The length of the CDR3 is 16 residues. The CDR3 coding sequence is TGTGCCAGCAGCTTAGCCGGACGGCACTCTGGAAACACCATATATTTT. Translated: CASSLAGRHSGNTIYF.

This clone was seen only a few times. This chain joins TRBV20-1 and TRBJ1-4; the D is unclear. Germline CDR1 reads DFQATT; CDR2 reads SNEGSKA (reference sequence). The germline V and J ends were trimmed by 6 bases and 7 bases, with 6 bases remaining between them. The CDR3 sequence is 10 residues long. Here the CDR3 reads CSALFEKLFF. For the CDR3, the DNA is TGCAGTGCCCTCTTTGAAAAACTGTTTTTT.

In its sample, this clone was seen a few times. The CDR3 loop is CASSMVRVFNPQHF. Written as DNA, the CDR3 is TGTGCCAGTAGTATGGTACGTGTCTTCAACCCCCAGCATTTT. The chain employs TRBV19 and TRBJ1-5; unclear D gene. Germline values: CDR1 LNHDA, CDR2 SQIVND (reference sequence). Trimming left V 3 bases short and J 10 bases short, with 16 bases between. The CDR3 consists of 14 residues.

The chain joins TRBV30 to TRBJ2-4; no clear D. The CDR3 totals 14 residues. Germline V gene sequence: CDR1 GTSNPN, CDR2 SVGIG (reference sequence). Deletions cut 0 bases from V and 2 bases from J, with 8 bases between. The CDR3 region is CAWSVSATKNIQYF. The CDR3 region has the DNA TGTGCCTGGAGTGTATCGGCTACCAAAAACATTCAGTACTTC.

This clone occurred a few times. The chain carries TRBV5-6 and TRBJ2-2; D may be TRBD2 (6 bases). The V gene lost 0 bases and the J gene lost 5 bases, with 8 bases spanning the gap. CDR3 size: 14 residues. In germline, CDR1 is SGHDT, CDR2 YYEEEE. The DNA of the CDR3 is TGTGCCAGCAGCTTGGCCGCGGGGACCGGGGAGCTGTTTTTT. Protein product: CASSLAAGTGELFF. Looking up the rest from reference TRBV5-6 and TRBJ2-2 gives the full variable domain: DAGVTQSPTHLIKTRGQQVTLRCSPKSGHDTVSWYQQALGQGPQFIFQYYEEEERQRGNFPDRFSGHQFPNYSSELNVNALLLGDSALYLCASSLAAGTGELFFGEGSRLTVL.

This sequence joins TRBV5-1 and TRBJ2-5; 13 bases map to TRBD2. This CDR3 spans 18 amino acids. The V gene end was trimmed by 0 bases and the J gene end by 0 bases; junction bases not matched to a gene: 5. CDR1 and CDR2 from the germline V gene are SGHRS and YFSETQ. The CDR3: CASSLGGLAGAYQETQYF. CDR3 DNA: TGCGCCAGCAGCTTGGGTGGACTAGCGGGGGCGTACCAAGAGACCCAGTACTTC.

The rearrangement joins TRBV23-1 to TRBJ1-3; D unresolved. TRBV23-1 is reported as an ORF; its role is uncertain. This CDR3 region has 18 residues. With 2 bases removed from V and 0 bases from J, the gap between germline ends came to 17 bases. CDR3 region: CASSQPCRISGSGNTIYF. CDR3 DNA sequence: TGCGCCAGCAGTCAACCCTGCCGGATCTCTGGCTCTGGAAACACCATATATTTT.

In this sample, this clone turned up many times. The chain has TRBV2 and TRBJ1-1; D perhaps matches TRBD1 (5 bases). CDR1 and CDR2 (germline): SNHLY, FYNNEI. The CDR3 runs to 16 residues. V was cut by 2 bases and J by 0 bases, with 13 bases left in between. The DNA for the CDR3 is TGTGCCAGCAGTGAAAGCGGAGGGACCATGAACACTGAAGCTTTCTTT. Its translation: CASSESGGTMNTEAFF.

The gene calls are TRBV4-1 and TRBJ1-5; D is perhaps TRBD1 (6 bases). The CDR3 is 14 amino acids. Trimming left V 4 bases short and J 4 bases short, with 11 bases between. Germline values: CDR1 MGHRA, CDR2 YSYEKL. CDR3 loop: CASSPKDSNQPQHF. In DNA form, the CDR3 reads TGCGCCAGCAGCCCAAAGGACAGTAATCAGCCCCAGCATTTT.

The rearrangement uses TRBV30 and TRBJ2-3, with 9 nucleotides matching TRBD2. The J segment lost 5 bases and the V segment lost 2 bases, leaving 8 bases of the junction unmatched. This CDR3 has 15 residues. In germline, CDR1 is GTSNPN, CDR2 SVGIG (reference sequence). CDR3 sequence reads: CAWSRVAGARDTQYF. CDR3 DNA sequence: TGTGCCTGGAGTAGAGTAGCGGGGGCTAGAGATACGCAGTATTTT.

The gene calls are TRBV29-1 and TRBJ2-7, with TRBD1 matching over 9 bases. The CDR3 spans 11 residues. V lost 6 bases to trimming and J lost 5 bases; unmatched junction nucleotides: 2. Germline V CDR1 and CDR2: SQVTM, ANQGSEA. In DNA, the CDR3 is TGCAGCGTGGGACAGGGTAACGAGCAGTACTTC. It codes for CSVGQGNEQYF.

V usage is TRBV4-3 and J usage is TRBJ1-1; possible D gene TRBD1, 5 bases. Germline values: CDR1 LGHNA, CDR2 YSLEER. This CDR3 comprises 16 residues. V shed 0 bases and J shed 1 base, with 12 bases lying between them. Here the CDR3 DNA reads TGCGCCAGCAGCCAAGACACCCCGGGGCCGAACACTGAAGCTTTCTTT. Translated, it gives CASSQDTPGPNTEAFF.

This rearrangement joins TRBV7-8 to TRBJ2-5; TRBD1 matches at 8 bases. The length of the CDR3 is 17 residues. Per the germline V gene, CDR1 is SGHVS and CDR2 is FQNEAQ. Trimming removed 5 bases from V and 5 bases from J; junction bases left unmatched: 16. The CDR3 sequence is CASSNPGQVHRVETQYF. As DNA, the CDR3 is TGTGCCAGCAGCAACCCGGGACAGGTACATCGTGTGGAGACCCAGTACTTC.